This T cell receptor beta chain appears in the sequencing data of a study of CD8 T cells in Susac syndrome. V was trimmed by 1 base and J by 1 base, leaving 4 bases between them. CDR3 size: 13 residues. The V gene's germline CDR1 is GTSNPN and CDR2 SVGIG (reference sequence). Sequencing of TCR beta, carried out with a high-throughput approach, was applied to CD8+ and CD4+ T cells from the blood. Treatment-naive patients with stable or active relapsing-remitting disease were the multiple sclerosis controls. TEMRA cells were FACS-enriched and CD8+ and CD4+ T cells negatively isolated. It was with random hexamers that roughly 0.45 to 1 ug RNA was reverse transcribed. Across 54 Vbeta and 13 Jbeta, TCR beta CDR3 was amplified with immunoSEQ multiplex PCR. TCRdb used MiXCR to reprocess the immunoSEQ multiplex PCR reads, holding one entry per CDR3 protein. Of roughly 200,000 distinct CDR3 sequences listed, 95% are singletons.

The sequence came from a human donor with multiple sclerosis. J is TRBJ2-2 and V is TRBV30; D remains ambiguous. The specimen sequenced was CD4+ T cells from PBMCs. Here the CDR3 reads CAWSGVNTGELFF. DNA for the CDR3: TGTGCCTGGAGTGGGGTGAACACCGGGGAGCTGTTTTTT.